The clone carrying this T cell receptor (beta chain) has more than one count but fewer than ten. Its antigen remains unidentified. Every bit of the isolated RNA underwent reverse transcription, so sequencing read expressed TCRB transcripts. Reads from naive, central memory and regulatory T cell samples averaged roughly 3.6 million. Profiling relied on immunoSEQ multiplex PCR, and the TCRdb table lists in-frame clones only, not all of them. The sample yields 600,000 or so clones, about 14% seen once. Germline V lookup: CDR1 MDHEN, CDR2 SYDVKM. The V end lost 6 bases, the J end lost 0 bases, and 18 bases lay between the germline ends. The CDR3 is made up of 17 amino acids. These data originate in a study of beta chain features in type 1 diabetes. Findings of the study overall: In every one of the four CD4+ subsets, TCRB CDR3s were moderately but significantly shorter in Type 1 diabetes patients.

The material sequenced was naive CD4+ T cells from blood. The chain employs TRBV28 and TRBJ2-1; tentatively, D is TRBD2 (5 bases). This TCR came from a young man with type 1 diabetes. The CDR3 nucleotides read TGTGCCAGCAGGCCCTCAGAGGGCGGTAGCTCCTACAATGAGCAGTTCTTC. Encoded protein: CASRPSEGGSSYNEQFF.